The 24 T cell receptor beta chains in this list originate from one sample, sequenced in a study of vaccination effects on CD4 cells after COVID-19. The data were produced by immunoSEQ multiplex PCR, yet TCRdb's version contains in-frame clones alone and is incomplete. The repertoire holds 50,000 to 65,000 clones, roughly 80% seen once, with more than 2% in the top ten. The ViraFEST assay expanded antigen-specific CD4+ T cells with viral peptide pools before sequencing. Having been cultured for under twelve days, the cells underwent CD4+ T cell isolation. Their recognized antigens are unknown. The sample was CD4+ T cells from PBMCs cultured with HCoV-229E spike peptides, taken before COVID-19 vaccination. These receptors were collected from a human donor who received a COVID-19 vaccine.

CDR3 bases: TGTGCCAGCAGTTACTCGCACAGGGGCCAGTTCTTC. It specifies CASSYSHRGQFF. This rearrangement joins TRBV6-2 or TRBV6-3 to TRBJ2-1, with TRBD1 matching 7 bases. Germline CDR1 MNHEY, CDR2 SVGEGT. The CDR3 is 12 amino acids. The J segment lost 13 bases and the V segment lost 0 bases, leaving 3 bases of the junction unmatched.

This clone showed up just once. Other DNA sequences of this sample code for an identical CDR3. The chain links TRBV12-3 or TRBV12-4 to TRBJ1-4, with D tentatively TRBD1 (5 bases). V was trimmed by 6 bases and J by 11 bases, leaving 10 bases between them. The CDR3 totals 11 residues. Written as DNA, the CDR3 is TGTGCCAGCAGCCTGGGGGGGAAACTGTTTTTT. It codes for CASSLGGKLFF.

J is TRBJ2-3 and V is TRBV10-3; TRBD1 matches at 8 bases. The CDR3 contains 15 residues. Trimming removed 2 bases from V and 2 bases from J; junction bases left unmatched: 3. Germline CDR1 ENHRY, CDR2 SYGVKD. Written as DNA, the CDR3 is TGTGCCATCAGTGAGACGGGACAGGACACAGATACGCAGTATTTT. Translation gives CAISETGQDTDTQYF.

The chain joins TRBV19 to TRBJ2-5; 8 bases line up with TRBD2. Germline V lookup: CDR1 LNHDA, CDR2 SQIVND (reference sequence). The CDR3 is 14 residues long. V was clipped by 5 bases and J by 5 bases; unmatched bases: 7. The CDR3 region is CASSPQAGAETQYF. In DNA form, the CDR3 reads TGTGCCAGTAGTCCTCAAGCGGGGGCGGAGACCCAGTACTTC.

V is TRBV10-2 and J is TRBJ2-5; no clear D. Trimming took off 3 bases at V and 7 bases at J, with 12 bases between the two ends. Germline CDR1 and CDR2: WSHSY and SAAADI. The length of the CDR3 is 13 residues. The CDR3 loop is CASSERSDGTQYF. CDR3 nucleotide sequence: TGCGCCAGCAGTGAAAGGTCGGACGGGACCCAGTACTTC.

CDR3 amino acids: CASSLRDTSGNTIYF. CDR3 DNA: TGTGCCAGCAGTTTGCGGGACACCTCTGGAAACACCATATATTTT. This chain joins TRBV6-5 and TRBJ1-3; TRBD1 is a possible D gene (6 bases). Germline V gene sequence: CDR1 MNHEY, CDR2 SVGAGI. V was shortened by 4 bases and J by 0 bases, with 10 bases between the two germline ends. The CDR3 consists of 15 residues.

This clone was found once. This sequence joins TRBV6-1 and TRBJ1-6, with D perhaps matching TRBD1 (6 bases). The CDR3 contains 15 residues. The V end lost 3 bases, the J end lost 10 bases, and 16 bases lay between the germline ends. The germline CDR1 and CDR2 sequences are MNHNS and SASEGT. CDR3 coding DNA: TGTGCCAGCAGTGATGTGGCAGGGGTTAGGTCACCCCTCCACTTT. Translated: CASSDVAGVRSPLHF.

The J gene is TRBJ2-7, the V gene TRBV6-5; 7 nucleotides agree with TRBD1. V lost 8 bases and J lost 6; bases outside the gene matches: 7. The CDR3 contains 12 residues. Looked up from germline, CDR1 is MNHEY and CDR2 is SVGAGI. For the CDR3, the DNA is TGTGCCAGCCGCGACAGGGCGGGCGAGCAGTACGTC. It encodes CASRDRAGEQYV.

The V gene is TRBV3-1 (or the pseudogene TRBV3-2), the J gene TRBJ2-1; D is tentatively TRBD1 or TRBD2 (5 bases each). Germline values: CDR1 LGHDT, CDR2 YNNKEL (reference sequence). Trimming stripped 4 bases from V and 6 bases from J, with 10 bases between. The CDR3 is 13 amino acids. In DNA, the CDR3 is TGTGCCAGCAGCCCCGGGACCTCCAATGAGCAGTTCTTC. Protein product: CASSPGTSNEQFF.

The chain combines TRBV24-1 with TRBJ2-1; TRBD2 matches 8 bases. Germline V gene sequence: CDR1 KGHDR, CDR2 SFDVKD. V lost 2 bases and J lost 0; bases outside the gene matches: 5. The CDR3 runs to 17 residues. The CDR3 sequence is CATSDSGGGSSYNEQFF. The CDR3 region has the DNA TGTGCCACCAGTGATTCCGGGGGGGGAAGCTCCTACAATGAGCAGTTCTTC.

This chain connects TRBV5-4 to TRBJ2-3, with D perhaps matching TRBD1 (5 bases). V lost 0 bases to trimming and J lost 2 bases, with 10 bases between them. Germline V gene lookup returns CDR1 SGHNT and CDR2 YYREEE (reference sequence). The CDR3 length is 15 residues. CDR3 nucleotides: TGTGCCAGCAGCTTGGCCAAGGGGCACACAGATACGCAGTATTTT. Translating it yields CASSLAKGHTDTQYF.

The rearrangement joins TRBV6-6 to TRBJ2-1; maybe TRBD1 (6 bases). The V end was cut by 5 bases, the J end by 7 bases, with 6 bases between. The germline CDR1 and CDR2 sequences are MNHNY and SVGAGI (reference sequence). The CDR3 is made up of 11 amino acids. The CDR3 protein is CASSTGNEQFF. DNA for the CDR3: TGTGCCAGCAGTACAGGGAATGAGCAGTTCTTC.

J is TRBJ2-7 and V is TRBV2; TRBD2 matches 11 bases. Trimming at V came to 1 base and at J to 6 bases, leaving 5 bases not matched to a gene. The CDR3 loop spans 15 amino acids. CDR1 is SNHLY and CDR2 is FYNNEI in the germline V gene. The CDR3 bases are TGTGCCAGCAGTGAAGGGACTAGCGGGCGGCTCGAGCAGTACGTC. This encodes CASSEGTSGRLEQYV.

This clone was seen a handful of times. The rearrangement links TRBV6-1 to TRBJ1-6; TRBD1 matches at 8 bases. CDR3 length: 16 amino acids. Germline V gives CDR1 MNHNS, CDR2 SASEGT. The V and J ends lost 2 bases and 5 bases, in that order; junction bases with no gene match: 5. CDR3 residues: CASSEQGTGDNSPLHF. CDR3 sequence (DNA): TGTGCCAGCAGTGAACAAGGGACAGGCGATAATTCACCCCTCCACTTT.

This chain connects TRBV10-3 to TRBJ2-2; 7 bases agree with TRBD1. Germline V gene lookup returns CDR1 ENHRY and CDR2 SYGVKD. Losses at the gene ends were 6 bases for V and 0 bases for J; bases not matched to a gene: 4. The CDR3 loop spans 15 amino acids. DNA of the CDR3: TGTGCCATCAGGAGGGGGACAGCGAACACCGGGGAGCTGTTTTTT. It codes for CAIRRGTANTGELFF.

V is TRBV2 and J is TRBJ1-2; D is ambiguous. Germline V gene sequence: CDR1 SNHLY, CDR2 FYNNEI. Deletions cut 3 bases from V and 0 bases from J, with 2 bases between. The CDR3 contains 12 residues. The CDR3 DNA sequence: TGTGCCAGCAGTGAGTCTAACTATGGCTACACCTTC. Encoded protein: CASSESNYGYTF.

The chain uses TRBV24-1 and TRBJ2-2; no definite D call. Germline V CDR1 and CDR2: KGHDR, SFDVKD. The CDR3 loop spans 16 amino acids. Between the trimmed V and J ends, which lost 6 bases and 1 base, there was a span of 14 bases. The CDR3 coding sequence is TGTGCCACCAGTTCCCCATACGACGGGAACACCGGGGAGCTGTTTTTT. Translated, it gives CATSSPYDGNTGELFF.

The J gene is TRBJ2-3, the V gene TRBV9, with TRBD1 matching over 8 bases. V gave up 2 bases and J gave up 5 bases; unmatched junction bases: 4. From germline, CDR1 is SGDLS and CDR2 YYNGEE. The CDR3 loop spans 14 amino acids. CDR3 loop: CASSVQGAGDTQYF. For the CDR3, the DNA is TGTGCCAGCAGCGTCCAGGGGGCAGGAGATACGCAGTATTTT.

The chain couples TRBV28 to TRBJ2-3; 10 positions match TRBD1. There are 16 residues in the CDR3. J lost 5 bases, V lost 5 bases, and 10 bases had no gene match. The germline CDR1 and CDR2 sequences are MDHEN and SYDVKM. The DNA for the CDR3 is TGTGCCAGCAGTCCCCTCGGGACAGGGGAGAAAGATACGCAGTATTTT. Translation: CASSPLGTGEKDTQYF.

This clone was recorded once. The V gene is TRBV7-3, the J gene TRBJ2-1; TRBD2 aligns across 7 bases. This CDR3 has 15 amino acids. CDR1 is SGHTA, CDR2 FQGTGA, per germline. Trimming removed 5 bases from V and 8 bases from J; junction bases left unmatched: 12. The CDR3 bases are TGTGCCAGCAGCCGTAAGCGGGGCAGTTTTGATGAGCAGTTCTTC. This codes for CASSRKRGSFDEQFF.

The chain combines TRBV5-1 with TRBJ2-3; D is ambiguous. CDR1 and CDR2 (germline): SGHRS, YFSETQ. This CDR3 is 11 amino acids long. Between the trimmed V and J ends, which lost 4 bases and 2 bases, there was a span of 2 bases. CDR3 nucleotides: TGCGCCAGCAGCCTCACAGATACGCAGTATTTT. Translation: CASSLTDTQYF.

This clone was observed a few times. CDR3 region: CASRRSGGLNTGELFF. CDR3 in DNA: TGCGCCAGCAGACGTAGCGGGGGACTTAACACCGGGGAGCTGTTTTTT. This rearrangement joins TRBV4-3 to TRBJ2-2, with TRBD2 identical over 9 bases. CDR3 length: 16 residues. In germline, CDR1 is LGHNA, CDR2 YSLEER. V gave up 6 bases and J gave up 2 bases; unmatched junction bases: 7.

The chain uses TRBV7-8 and TRBJ1-2, with D hard to call. Trimming cost V 5 bases and J 1 base, with 11 bases left between them. This CDR3 region has 14 residues. Germline V CDR1 and CDR2: SGHVS, FQNEAQ. CDR3 loop: CASSVGNLNYGYTF. In DNA form, the CDR3 reads TGTGCCAGCAGCGTAGGGAACCTTAACTATGGCTACACCTTC. Drawing the rest from reference TRBV7-8 and TRBJ1-2, the complete variable domain is GAGVSQSPRYKVAKRGQDVALRCDPISGHVSLFWYQQALGQGPEFLTYFQNEAQLDKSGLPSDRFFAERPEGSVSTLKIQRTQQEDSAVYLCASSVGNLNYGYTFGSGTRLTVV.

In DNA, the CDR3 is TGTGCCACCAGTGATTTGCTGTCCTTGAGGGTCTCTGGAAACACCATATATTTT. It yields the protein CATSDLLSLRVSGNTIYF. V and J are TRBV24-1 and TRBJ1-3; D gene ambiguous. Between the trimmed V and J ends, which lost 0 bases and 0 bases, there was a span of 14 bases. CDR3 size: 18 residues. Germline CDR1 and CDR2: KGHDR and SFDVKD.